This TCR beta chain comes out of a study of response to subunit inactivated influenza vaccine. Whole-study results and caveats: A suggestion made by the authors is that each seasonal influenza vaccination recruits few new T cells.

The trim removed 4 bases at V and 5 bases at J, leaving 4 bases unmatched. The germline V gene encodes CDR1 MNHEY and CDR2 SVGEGT. The CDR3 totals 14 residues. One entry per CDR3 protein results from TCRdb running MiXCR on the RT-PCR reads. The table records 500,000 to 700,000 distinct CDR3 sequences, 20% to 25% of them present only once. This clonotype occurred a few times. Its antigen is as yet unknown. These records were also assigned to another study, of T cells expressing NK-cell markers. As that report states: Researchers built TCR beta cDNA using 5'RACE template switching with UMIs. Cells sorted as CD3+CD56+NKG2C+, CD3+CD56+NKG2C- and CD3+CD56-NKG2C+ T cells supplied the TCR beta repertoires. Restricting sorting to alpha-beta TCR T cells was achieved in several experiments by an anti-gamma-delta TCR antibody. Whether the expanded NKG2C+ T cell clones recognized HCMV remained unclear.

The chain joins TRBV6-2 or TRBV6-3 to TRBJ2-5, with TRBD2 matching over 10 bases. The TCR was taken from a man aged 50 to 60 who received an inactivated influenza vaccine. The sequencing used CD4+ T cells sorted from PBMCs, collected 12 days after vaccination. The DNA for the CDR3 is TGTGCCAGCAGTTCCGGGACTAGCGTGGAGACCCAGTACTTC. Protein sequence: CASSSGTSVETQYF.